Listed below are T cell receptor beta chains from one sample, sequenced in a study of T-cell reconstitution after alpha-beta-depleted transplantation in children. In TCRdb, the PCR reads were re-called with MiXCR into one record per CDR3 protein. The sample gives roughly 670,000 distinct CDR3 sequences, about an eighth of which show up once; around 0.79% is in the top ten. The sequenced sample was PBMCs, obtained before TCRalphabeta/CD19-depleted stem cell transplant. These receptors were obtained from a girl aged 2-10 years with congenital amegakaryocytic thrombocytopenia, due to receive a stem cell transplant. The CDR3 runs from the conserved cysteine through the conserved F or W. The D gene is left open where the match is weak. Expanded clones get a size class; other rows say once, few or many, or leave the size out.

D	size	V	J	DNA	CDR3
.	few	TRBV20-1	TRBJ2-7	TGCAGTGCTAGCCATACCACCGGGACTTTTTCCCACGAGCAGTACTTC	CSASHTTGTFSHEQYF
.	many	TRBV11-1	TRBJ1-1	TGTGCCAGCAGCCAAGGCGCCGTACCGAACACTGAAGCTTTCTTT	CASSQGAVPNTEAFF
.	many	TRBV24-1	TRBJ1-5	TGTGCCACCAGTGATCAGAATCAGCCCCAGCATTTT	CATSDQNQPQHF
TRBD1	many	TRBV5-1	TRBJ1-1	TGCGCCAGCAGCTCTAACAGGGGGCGCGTAACTGAAGCTTTCTTT	CASSSNRGRVTEAFF
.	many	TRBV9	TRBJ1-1	TGTGCCAGCAGCGTCGGAAACAGATCGCCCGCTTTCTTT	CASSVGNRSPAFF
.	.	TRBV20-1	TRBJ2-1	TGCAGTGCTAGAACAAGGGACTCCCGACGGGCTGAGCAGTTCTTC	CSARTRDSRRAEQFF
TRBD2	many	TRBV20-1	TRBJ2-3	TGCAGTGCTAGGGCAACGGGACTAGCCACAGATACGCAGTATTTT	CSARATGLATDTQYF
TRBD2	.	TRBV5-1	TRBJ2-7	TGCGCCAGCAGCTTGGGGGGACTAGCGGGAGATATCGAGCAGTACTTC	CASSLGGLAGDIEQYF
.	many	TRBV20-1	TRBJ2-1	TGCAGTGCTAGCCCCACCGATCAGGTGATGGATGAGCAGTTCTTC	CSASPTDQVMDEQFF
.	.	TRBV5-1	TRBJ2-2	TGCGCCAGCAGCTTGCTACAAAACACCGGGGAGCTGTTTTTT	CASSLLQNTGELFF
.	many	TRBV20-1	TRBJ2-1	TGCAGTGCTAGGAGTAGGGTAGTTTACAATGAGCAGTTCTTC	CSARSRVVYNEQFF
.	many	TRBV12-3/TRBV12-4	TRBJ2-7	TGTGCCAGCAGTTTCTCCCCTAGCGTAGGATACGAGCAGTACTTC	CASSFSPSVGYEQYF
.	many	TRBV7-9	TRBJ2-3	TGTGCCAGCAGCCCGGAAGGTCACCCAGATACGCAGTATTTT	CASSPEGHPDTQYF
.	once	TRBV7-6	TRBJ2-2	TGTGCCAGCAGCAACGGACAGAAACCCGGGGAGCTGTTTTTT	CASSNGQKPGELFF
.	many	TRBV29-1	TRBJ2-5	TGCAGCGGAGCCGCTAGTCCCCAAGAGACCCAGTACTTC	CSGAASPQETQYF
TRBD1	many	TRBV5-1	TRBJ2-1	TGCGCCAGCAGCTTGGGGAGTGCGAGACAGGGTATCGGTGAGCAGTTCTTC	CASSLGSARQGIGEQFF
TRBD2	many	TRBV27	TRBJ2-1	TGTGCCAGCAGTTTATGGGGACTAGAGGGCAATGAGCAGTTCTTC	CASSLWGLEGNEQFF
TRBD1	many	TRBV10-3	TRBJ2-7	TGTGCCATCAGTGACCCGGTAGGGACAGGGGTCAACGAGCAGTACTTC	CAISDPVGTGVNEQYF
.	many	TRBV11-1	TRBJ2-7	TGTGCCAGCAGCTTCAGAACCGGACAGCCCGACGAGCAGTACTTC	CASSFRTGQPDEQYF
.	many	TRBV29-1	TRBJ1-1	TGCAGCGTTGTTGTCCGGGGGCCGTCGAACACTGAAGCTTTCTTT	CSVVVRGPSNTEAFF
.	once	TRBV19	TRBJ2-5	TGTGCCAGTAGTATCGCGGAGAGCGGGGAGACCCAGTACTTC	CASSIAESGETQYF
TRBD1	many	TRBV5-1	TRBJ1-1	TGCGCCAGCAGCTCGGGCGGGACAGGGATTGACACTGAAGCTTTCTTT	CASSSGGTGIDTEAFF
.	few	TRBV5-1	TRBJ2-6	TGCGCCAGCAGCTTGGGCAGGAATGGGGCCAACGTCCTGACTTTC	CASSLGRNGANVLTF